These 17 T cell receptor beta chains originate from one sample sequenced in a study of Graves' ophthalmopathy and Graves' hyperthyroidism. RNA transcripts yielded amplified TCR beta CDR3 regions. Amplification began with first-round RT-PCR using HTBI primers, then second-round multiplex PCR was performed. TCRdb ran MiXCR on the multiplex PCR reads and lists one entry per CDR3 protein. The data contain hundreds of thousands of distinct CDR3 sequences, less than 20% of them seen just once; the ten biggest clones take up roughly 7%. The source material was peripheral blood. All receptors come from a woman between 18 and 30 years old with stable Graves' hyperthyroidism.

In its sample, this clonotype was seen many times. CDR3 DNA: TGTGCCAGCAGCTTAGACAGGGCGGTATCGGACTATGGCTACACCTTC. It specifies CASSLDRAVSDYGYTF. The chain joins TRBV11-2 to TRBJ1-2; D possibly corresponds to TRBD1 (5 bases). Between the trimmed V and J ends, which lost 0 bases and 3 bases, there was a span of 14 bases. Germline lookup yields CDR1 SGHAT and CDR2 FQNNGV. The CDR3 runs 16 residues.

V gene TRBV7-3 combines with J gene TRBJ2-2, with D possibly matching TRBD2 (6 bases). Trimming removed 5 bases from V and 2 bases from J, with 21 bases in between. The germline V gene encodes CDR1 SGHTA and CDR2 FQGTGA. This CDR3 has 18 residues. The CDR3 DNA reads TGTGCCAGCAGCCCGGGTCGGATCGGGAGCCTTAACACCGGGGAGCTGTTTTTT. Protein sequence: CASSPGRIGSLNTGELFF.

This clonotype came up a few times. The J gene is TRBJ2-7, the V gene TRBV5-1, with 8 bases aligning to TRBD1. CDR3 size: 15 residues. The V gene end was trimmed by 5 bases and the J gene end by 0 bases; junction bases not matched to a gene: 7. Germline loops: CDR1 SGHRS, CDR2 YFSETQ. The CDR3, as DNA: TGCGCCAGCAGAAGGGGACAGGAATCCTCCTACGAGCAGTACTTC. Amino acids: CASRRGQESSYEQYF.

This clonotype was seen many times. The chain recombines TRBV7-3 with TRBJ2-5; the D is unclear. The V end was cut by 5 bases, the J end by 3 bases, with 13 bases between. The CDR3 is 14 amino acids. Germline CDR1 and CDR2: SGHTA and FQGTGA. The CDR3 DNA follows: TGTGCCAGCAGCCCCACAAGGGCAAAAGAGACCCAGTACTTC. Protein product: CASSPTRAKETQYF. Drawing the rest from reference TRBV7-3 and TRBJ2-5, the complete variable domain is GAGVSQTPSNKVTEKGKYVELRCDPISGHTALYWYRQSLGQGPEFLIYFQGTGAADDSGLPNDRFFAVRPEGSVSTLKIQRTERGDSAVYLCASSPTRAKETQYFGPGTRLLVL.

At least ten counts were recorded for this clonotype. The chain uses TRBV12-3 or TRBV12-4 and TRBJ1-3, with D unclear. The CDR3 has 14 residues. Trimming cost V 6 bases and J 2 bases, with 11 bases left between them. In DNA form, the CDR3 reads TGTGCCAGCAGGAAGCCGACGGCTGGAAACACCATATATTTT. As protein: CASRKPTAGNTIYF.

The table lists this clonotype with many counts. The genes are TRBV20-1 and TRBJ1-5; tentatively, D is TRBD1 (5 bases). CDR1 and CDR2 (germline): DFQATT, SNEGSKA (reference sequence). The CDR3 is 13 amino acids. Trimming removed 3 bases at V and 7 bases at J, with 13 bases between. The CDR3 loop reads CSASAGIDQPQHF. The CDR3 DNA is TGCAGTGCTAGCGCAGGGATAGACCAGCCCCAGCATTTT.

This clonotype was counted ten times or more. Here the CDR3 DNA reads TGTGCCAGCAGCTTTCCGGGACAGGGGGGGTTTGCTGAAGCTTTCTTT. Its protein product is CASSFPGQGGFAEAFF. V usage is TRBV7-8 and J usage is TRBJ1-1, with 11 bases matching TRBD1. With 3 bases clipped from V and 6 bases from J, the junction kept 9 bases outside the gene matches. This CDR3 is built from 16 residues. CDR1 SGHVS and CDR2 FQNEAQ come from the germline V gene.

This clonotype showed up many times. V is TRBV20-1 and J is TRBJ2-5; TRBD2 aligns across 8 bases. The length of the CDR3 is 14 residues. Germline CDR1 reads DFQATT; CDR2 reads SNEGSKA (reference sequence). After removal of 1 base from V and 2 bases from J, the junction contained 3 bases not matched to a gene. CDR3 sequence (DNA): TGCAGTGCTAGAGTGGCGGGGGGTCAAGAGACCCAGTACTTC. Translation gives CSARVAGGQETQYF.

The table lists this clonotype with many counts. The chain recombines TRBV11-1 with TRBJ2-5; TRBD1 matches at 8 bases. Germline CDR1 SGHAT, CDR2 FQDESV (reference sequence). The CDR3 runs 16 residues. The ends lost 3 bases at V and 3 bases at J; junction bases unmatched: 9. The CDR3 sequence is CASSFDRDRSEETQYF. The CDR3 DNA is TGTGCCAGCAGCTTCGACCGGGACAGGTCAGAAGAGACCCAGTACTTC.

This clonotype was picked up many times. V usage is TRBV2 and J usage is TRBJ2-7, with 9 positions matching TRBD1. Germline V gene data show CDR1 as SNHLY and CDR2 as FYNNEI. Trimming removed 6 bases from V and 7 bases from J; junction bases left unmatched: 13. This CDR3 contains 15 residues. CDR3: CASSPTTGGLGEQYF. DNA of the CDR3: TGTGCCAGCAGCCCAACGACAGGGGGACTGGGTGAGCAGTACTTC. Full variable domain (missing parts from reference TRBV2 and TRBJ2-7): EPEVTQTPSHQVTQMGQEVILRCVPISNHLYFYWYRQILGQKVEFLVSFYNNEISEKSEIFDDQFSVERPDGSNFTLKIRSTKLEDSAMYFCASSPTTGGLGEQYFGPGTRLTVT.

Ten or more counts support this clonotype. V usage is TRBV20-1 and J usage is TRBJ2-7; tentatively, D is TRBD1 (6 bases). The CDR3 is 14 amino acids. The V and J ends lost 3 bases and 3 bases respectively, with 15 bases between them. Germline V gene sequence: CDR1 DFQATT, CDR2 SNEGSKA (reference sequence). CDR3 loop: CSASLSLTGYEQYF. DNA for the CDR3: TGCAGTGCTAGTCTATCCTTGACAGGCTACGAGCAGTACTTC.

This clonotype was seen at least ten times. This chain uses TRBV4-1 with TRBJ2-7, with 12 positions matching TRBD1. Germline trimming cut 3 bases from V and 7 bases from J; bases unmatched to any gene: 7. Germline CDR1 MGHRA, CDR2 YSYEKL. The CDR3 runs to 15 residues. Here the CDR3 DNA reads TGCGCCAGCAGCCACTTGGGACAGGGGGCGGGAGAGCAGTACTTC. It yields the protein CASSHLGQGAGEQYF.

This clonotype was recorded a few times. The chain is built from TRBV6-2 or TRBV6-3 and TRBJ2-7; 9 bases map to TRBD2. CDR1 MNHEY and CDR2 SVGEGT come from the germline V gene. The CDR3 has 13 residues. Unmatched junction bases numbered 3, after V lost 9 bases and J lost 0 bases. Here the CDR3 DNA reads TGTGCCAGTGAGCGGGGGGCCTCCTACGAGCAGTACTTC. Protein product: CASERGASYEQYF.

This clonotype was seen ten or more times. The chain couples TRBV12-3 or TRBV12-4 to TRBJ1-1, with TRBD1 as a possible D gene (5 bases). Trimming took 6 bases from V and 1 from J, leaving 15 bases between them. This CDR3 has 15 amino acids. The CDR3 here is CASSHASGRNTEAFF. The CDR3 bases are TGTGCCAGCAGCCATGCCTCAGGGAGGAACACTGAAGCTTTCTTT.

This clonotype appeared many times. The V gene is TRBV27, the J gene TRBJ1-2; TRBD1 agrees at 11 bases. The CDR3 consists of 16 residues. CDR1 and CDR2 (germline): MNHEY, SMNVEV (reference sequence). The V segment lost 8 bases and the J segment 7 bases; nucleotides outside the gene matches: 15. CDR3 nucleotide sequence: TGTGCCAGCGGGTCCGGGACAGGGGGGCGGGCGGGTGGCTACACCTTC. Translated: CASGSGTGGRAGGYTF.

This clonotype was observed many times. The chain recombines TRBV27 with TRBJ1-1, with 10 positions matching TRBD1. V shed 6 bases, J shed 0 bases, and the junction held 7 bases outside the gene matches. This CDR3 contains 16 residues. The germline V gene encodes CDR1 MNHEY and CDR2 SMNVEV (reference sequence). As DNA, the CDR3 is TGTGCCAGCAGCTCCGGGACAGGGGTCTTGAACACTGAAGCTTTCTTT. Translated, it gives CASSSGTGVLNTEAFF.

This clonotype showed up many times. The CDR3 region has the DNA TGTGCCAGCAGTCGGACAGGCCTGAACACTGAAGCTTTCTTT. Translation: CASSRTGLNTEAFF. This sequence joins TRBV6-5 and TRBJ1-1; 7 bases map to TRBD1. J gave up 0 bases and V 5 bases, and 3 bases lay outside the gene matches. Germline V gives CDR1 MNHEY, CDR2 SVGAGI. This CDR3 has 14 amino acids.